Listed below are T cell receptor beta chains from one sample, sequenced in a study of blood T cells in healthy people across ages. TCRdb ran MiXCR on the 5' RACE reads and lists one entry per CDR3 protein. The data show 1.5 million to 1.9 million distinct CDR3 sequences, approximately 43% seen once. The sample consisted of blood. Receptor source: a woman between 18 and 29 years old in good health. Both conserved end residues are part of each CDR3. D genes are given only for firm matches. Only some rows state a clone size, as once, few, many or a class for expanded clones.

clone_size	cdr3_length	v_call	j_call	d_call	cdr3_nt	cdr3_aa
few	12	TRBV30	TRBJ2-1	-	TGTGCCTGGAACAGGGAGAGGAATGAGCAGTTCTTC	CAWNRERNEQFF
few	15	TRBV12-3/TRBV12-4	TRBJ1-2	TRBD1	TGTGCCAGCAGTTCCCGGGACAGAGCTAACTATGGCTACACCTTC	CASSSRDRANYGYTF
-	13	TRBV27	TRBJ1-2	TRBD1	TGTGCCAGCGGGACGGGACAGGGATATGGCTACACCTTC	CASGTGQGYGYTF
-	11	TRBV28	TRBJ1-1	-	TGTGCCAGCATGCTCAACTATGAAGCTTTCTTT	CASMLNYEAFF
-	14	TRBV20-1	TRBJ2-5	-	TGCAGTGCCAGGACAGACTCGTACCAAGAGACCCAGTACTTC	CSARTDSYQETQYF
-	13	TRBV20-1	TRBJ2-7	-	TGCAGTGCTAGAGGGACTTATAGGGACGAGCAGTACTTC	CSARGTYRDEQYF
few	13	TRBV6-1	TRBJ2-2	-	TGTGCCAGCAGTGAGAGGAGGACCGGGGAGCTGTTTTTT	CASSERRTGELFF
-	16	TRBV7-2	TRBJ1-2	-	TGTGCCAGCAGCTCCTACGCCACAGCAACTAACTATGGCCACACCTTC	CASSSYATATNYGHTF
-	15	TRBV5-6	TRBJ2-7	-	TGTGCCAGCAGCTTGTTCTCGTGGGGAGACTACGAGCAGTACTTC	CASSLFSWGDYEQYF
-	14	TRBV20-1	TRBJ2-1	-	TGCAGTGCCGGAGCTGGGCGGGGACGGTACGAGCAGTTCTTC	CSAGAGRGRYEQFF
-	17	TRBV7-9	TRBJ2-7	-	TGTGCCAGCAGCTTACGCAGAAACAACACCTCCTCCTACGAGCAGTACTTC	CASSLRRNNTSSYEQYF
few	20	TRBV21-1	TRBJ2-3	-	TGTGCCAGCCCGACTTGCCGACAGGGGCCACTTCCCTCTAGCACAGATACGCAGTATTTT	CASPTCRQGPLPSSTDTQYF
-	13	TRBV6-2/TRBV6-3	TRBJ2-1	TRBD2	TGTGCCAGCAGCCCTAGCGGGAATGATGAGCAGTTCTTC	CASSPSGNDEQFF
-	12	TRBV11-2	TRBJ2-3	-	TGTGCCAGCACCCAGAGCACAGATACGCAGTATTTT	CASTQSTDTQYF